This TCR beta chain was sequenced during a study of blood T cell repertoires in COVID-19. Study context: The cDNA or gDNA used as material had been derived from T cells, B-cell-depleted T cells, or PBMCs.

CDR1 and CDR2 (germline): ENHRY, SYGVKD. V gave up 2 bases and J gave up 7 bases, with 17 bases separating them. The CDR3 is 15 residues long. Only in-frame clones appear in the TCRdb table, and some are missing; sequencing was by immunoSEQ multiplex PCR. The sample contains 87,000 or so clones, around 84% of which appear only once. This receptor was identified in a woman at least 80 years old in a cohort sampled during active or convalescent COVID-19. V gene TRBV10-3 combines with J gene TRBJ1-1; perhaps TRBD1 as D (6 bases). The sequenced material came from peripheral blood. In DNA, the CDR3 is TGTGCCATCAGTGAGCCGGGACAAAGTTTACTTGAAGCTTTCTTT. It encodes CAISEPGQSLLEAFF.